Below are 6 T cell receptor beta chains sequenced from a single sample in a study of shared clonotypes between healthy human individuals. Method: immunoSEQ multiplex PCR; TCRdb's copy keeps in-frame clones and lacks some. The table lists approximately 350,000 clones, about 96% of them singletons. Sequencing was performed on memory CD8+ T cells sorted from blood. Noted subset: CD45RO+ cells pooled with CCR7-negative TemRA cells. The receptors were gathered from a man aged 25 to 45 in good health.

The gene calls are TRBV4-1 and TRBJ2-1, with D possibly matching TRBD1 (5 bases). With 1 base removed from V and 4 bases from J, the gap between germline ends came to 14 bases. CDR3 length: 16 amino acids. Germline V gene lookup returns CDR1 MGHRA and CDR2 YSYEKL. The CDR3 region has the DNA TGCGCCAGCAGCCAAGTGTTGGGGCCTACATACAATGAGCAGTTCTTC. Translating it yields CASSQVLGPTYNEQFF.

Notes on this clone: Distinct nucleotide sequences in the sample also encode this CDR3. This rearrangement joins TRBV28 to TRBJ1-5; D unclear. CDR3 length equals 11 residues. Germline CDR1 is MDHEN and CDR2 is SYDVKM. Trimming left V 2 bases short and J 6 bases short, with 2 bases between. The CDR3 here is CASSLRQPQHF. CDR3 DNA: TGTGCCAGCAGTTTACGTCAGCCCCAGCATTTT.

Regarding this clone: Other nucleotide sequences from this sample produce the same CDR3. J is TRBJ2-7 and V is TRBV5-1, with D tentatively TRBD1 (5 bases). The CDR3 has 13 residues. V was trimmed by 0 bases and J by 3 bases, leaving 7 bases between them. Germline CDR1 reads SGHRS; CDR2 reads YFSETQ. The CDR3 protein is CASSLGGGYEQYF. CDR3 nucleotide sequence: TGCGCCAGCAGCTTGGGGGGCGGCTACGAGCAGTACTTC.

Here the CDR3 reads CASSLEGAVGETQYF. CDR3 DNA sequence: TGTGCCAGCAGCTTGGAGGGGGCTGTGGGAGAGACCCAGTACTTC. V usage is TRBV5-4 and J usage is TRBJ2-5, with 7 bases fitting TRBD1. V shed 0 bases and J 4 bases; nucleotides not matched to a gene: 6. There are 15 residues in the CDR3. Germline CDR1 is SGHNT and CDR2 is YYREEE (reference sequence).

The chain links TRBV28 to TRBJ1-3, with D perhaps matching TRBD1 (6 bases). The germline V gene encodes CDR1 MDHEN and CDR2 SYDVKM. V dropped 3 bases and J dropped 0 bases, with 6 bases sitting between them. The CDR3 runs to 14 residues. CDR3 bases: TGTGCCAGCAGTTTGGACAGCTCTGGAAACACCATATATTTT. It translates to CASSLDSSGNTIYF.

A remark on this clone: This sample also contains other DNA sequences that code for the same CDR3. CDR3 sequence reads: CASSLDNYGYTF. As DNA, the CDR3 is TGTGCCAGCAGCTTGGACAACTATGGCTACACCTTC. The chain combines TRBV7-6 with TRBJ1-2; D remains unclear. With 3 bases removed from V and 2 bases from J, the gap between germline ends came to 4 bases. The CDR3 spans 12 residues. Germline CDR1 SGHVS, CDR2 FNYEAQ.